This T cell receptor beta chain appears in the sequencing data of a study of OX40 agonist ivuxolimab in advanced cancers. Here immunoSEQ multiplex PCR was the method, and the copy in TCRdb shows in-frame clones only, minus some. The sample includes about 61,000 clones, about 92% of them seen just once. The CDR3 is 14 residues long. V lost 7 bases and J 1 base, leaving 13 bases between the germline ends. The germline gives CDR1 SGHDN, CDR2 FVKESK. The starting material was CD4+ or CD8+ T cells sorted from blood, obtained in a trial of the OX40 agonist ivuxolimab. This chain joins TRBV14 and TRBJ1-1, with TRBD1 as a possible D gene (5 bases). The clonotype was recovered from an adult with an advanced solid tumor such as melanoma, head and neck, liver or kidney cancer. The DNA of the CDR3 is TGTGCCAGCACACAGGCAGGGTCGAACACTGAAGCTTTCTTT. Translating gives CASTQAGSNTEAFF.